Below, one T cell receptor (beta chain) is given with its context. TCRdb's copy holds only in-frame clones and misses some; the assay was immunoSEQ multiplex PCR. The sample contains under 55,000 clones, over 85% of which appear only once. This specimen comes from a study of blood T cell repertoires in COVID-19. Across the study: Samples of COVID-19 (acute and convalescent) were obtained from the United States, Italy and Spain.

Germline V gene sequence: CDR1 KGHSH, CDR2 LQKENI. The CDR3 length is 15 residues. The V and J ends lost 2 bases and 2 bases, in that order; junction bases with no gene match: 3. The sample taken for sequencing was peripheral blood. This receptor was obtained from a human donor in a cohort sampled during active COVID-19. The gene calls are TRBV18 and TRBJ1-5, with TRBD1 identical over 7 bases. Here the CDR3 reads CASSPVGQGNQPQHF. The CDR3 DNA sequence: TGTGCCAGCTCACCAGTAGGACAGGGCAATCAGCCCCAGCATTTT. The full variable domain, with the rest looked up from reference TRBV18 and TRBJ1-5, is NAGVMQNPRHLVRRRGQEARLRCSPMKGHSHVYWYRQLPEEGLKFMVYLQKENIIDESGMPKERFSAEFPKEGPSILRIQQVVRGDSAAYFCASSPVGQGNQPQHFGDGTRLSIL.